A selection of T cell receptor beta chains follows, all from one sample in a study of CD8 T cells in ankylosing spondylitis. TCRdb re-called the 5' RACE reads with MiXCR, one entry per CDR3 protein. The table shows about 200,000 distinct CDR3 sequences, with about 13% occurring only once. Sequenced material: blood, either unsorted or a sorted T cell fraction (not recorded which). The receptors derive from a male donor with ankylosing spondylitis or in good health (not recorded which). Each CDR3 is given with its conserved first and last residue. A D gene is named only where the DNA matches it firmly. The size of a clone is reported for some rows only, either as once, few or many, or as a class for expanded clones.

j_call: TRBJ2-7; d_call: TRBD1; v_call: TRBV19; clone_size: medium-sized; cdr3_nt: TGTGCCAGTAGTCCCGGGACAGTAAGTGACGAGCAGTACTTC; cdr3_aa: CASSPGTVSDEQYF
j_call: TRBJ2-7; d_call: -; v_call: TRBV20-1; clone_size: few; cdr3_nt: TGCAGTGCTAGATCCGGCTGGGGATCGCACGAGCAGTACTTC; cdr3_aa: CSARSGWGSHEQYF
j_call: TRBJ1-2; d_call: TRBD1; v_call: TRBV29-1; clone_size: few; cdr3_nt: TGCAGCGCTTGGGACAGTCGGGGCTACACCTTC; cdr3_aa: CSAWDSRGYTF
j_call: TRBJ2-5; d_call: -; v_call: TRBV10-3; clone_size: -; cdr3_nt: TGTGCCATCAGTGACCGGGGAGGAGAGACCCAGTACTTC; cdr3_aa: CAISDRGGETQYF
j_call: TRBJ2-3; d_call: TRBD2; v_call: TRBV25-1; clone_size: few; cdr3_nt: TGTGCCAGCAGTGGAGCCCCCACCAAGACTAGCGACACAGATACGCAGTATTTT; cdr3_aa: CASSGAPTKTSDTDTQYF
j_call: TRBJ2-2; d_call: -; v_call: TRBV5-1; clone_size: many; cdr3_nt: TGCGCCAGCAGCGAGGGGCAGGAAGGATACACCGGGGAGCTGTTTTTT; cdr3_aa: CASSEGQEGYTGELFF
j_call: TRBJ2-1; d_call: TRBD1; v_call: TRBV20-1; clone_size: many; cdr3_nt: TGCAGTGCAACCGGGACAGGGTCCGGTAATGAGCAGTTCTTC; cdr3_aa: CSATGTGSGNEQFF
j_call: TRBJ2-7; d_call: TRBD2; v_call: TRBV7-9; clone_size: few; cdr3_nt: TGTGCCAGCAGCTTATCAACGGGACTAGGCTACGAGCAGTACTTC; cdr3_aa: CASSLSTGLGYEQYF
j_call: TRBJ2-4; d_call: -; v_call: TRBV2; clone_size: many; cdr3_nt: TGTGCCACCGGAGGCAGGGTTCTTTGGTACTTC; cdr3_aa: CATGGRVLWYF
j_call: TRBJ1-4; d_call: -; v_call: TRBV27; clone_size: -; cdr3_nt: TGTGCCAGCAGTCCCGGGGCAAGGGAAAAACTGTTTTTT; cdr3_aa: CASSPGAREKLFF
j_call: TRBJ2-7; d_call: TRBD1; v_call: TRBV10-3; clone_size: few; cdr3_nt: TGTGCCATCACCCCGACAGGGGACGAGCAGTACTTC; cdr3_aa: CAITPTGDEQYF
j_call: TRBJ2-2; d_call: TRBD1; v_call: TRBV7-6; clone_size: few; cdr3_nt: TGTGCCAGCAGCTCAGACAGGGTCATCGGGGAGCTGTTTTTT; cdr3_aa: CASSSDRVIGELFF
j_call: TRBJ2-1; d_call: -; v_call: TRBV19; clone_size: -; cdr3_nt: TGTGCCAGCGCCGGAACGATCCTATCGGGGGATGAGCAGTTCTTC; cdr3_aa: CASAGTILSGDEQFF
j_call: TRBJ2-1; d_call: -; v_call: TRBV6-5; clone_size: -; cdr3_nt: TGTGCCAGCAGTTACTCCCCCAGTGAGCAGTTCTTC; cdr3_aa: CASSYSPSEQFF
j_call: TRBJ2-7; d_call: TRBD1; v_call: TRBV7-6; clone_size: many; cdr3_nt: TGTGCCAGCAGCTTAGATTGGACAGGGCCCTACGAGCAGTACTTC; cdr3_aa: CASSLDWTGPYEQYF
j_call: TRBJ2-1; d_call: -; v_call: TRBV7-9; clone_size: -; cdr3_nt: TGTGCCAGCAGCTTATATATGGGTGAGCAGTTCTTC; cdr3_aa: CASSLYMGEQFF
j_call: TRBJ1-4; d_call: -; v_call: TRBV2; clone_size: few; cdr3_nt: TGTGCCAGCAGTGAGGATGGTGAAAAACTGTTTTTT; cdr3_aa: CASSEDGEKLFF
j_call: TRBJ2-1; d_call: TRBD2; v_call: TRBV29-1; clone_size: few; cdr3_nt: TGCAGCGTCGCCGGGACTAGCGAGGGCAATGAGCAGTTCTTC; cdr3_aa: CSVAGTSEGNEQFF
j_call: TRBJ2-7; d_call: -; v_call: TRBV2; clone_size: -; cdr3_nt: TGTGCCAGCAGTGAAAGCCGTGGCTACGAGCAGTACTTC; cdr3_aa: CASSESRGYEQYF
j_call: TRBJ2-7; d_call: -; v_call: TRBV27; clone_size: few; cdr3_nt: TGTGCCAGCAGTTTATTTCCAGCCTACGAGCAGTACTTC; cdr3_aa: CASSLFPAYEQYF
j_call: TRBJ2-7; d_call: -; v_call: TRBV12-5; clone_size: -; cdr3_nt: TGTGCTAGTGGTTTCCACTTAGACCGGATAGCCTACGAGCAGTACTTC; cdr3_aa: CASGFHLDRIAYEQYF
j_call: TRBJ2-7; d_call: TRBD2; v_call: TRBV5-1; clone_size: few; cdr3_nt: TGCGCCAGCAGCCACGGGACGCCGGGACTAGCGGAGAGCTCCTACGAGCAGTACTTC; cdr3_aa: CASSHGTPGLAESSYEQYF
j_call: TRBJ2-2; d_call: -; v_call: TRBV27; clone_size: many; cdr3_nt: TGTGCCAGCAGTTTAATACAGGGACCCGGGGAGCTGTTTTTT; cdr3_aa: CASSLIQGPGELFF
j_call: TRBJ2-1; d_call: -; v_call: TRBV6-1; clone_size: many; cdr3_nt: TGTGCCAGCAGGGACGTGAATGAGCAGTTCTTC; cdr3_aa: CASRDVNEQFF
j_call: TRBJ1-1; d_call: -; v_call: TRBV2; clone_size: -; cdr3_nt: TGTGCCAGCAGGGCCGAGGGGGTGAACACTGAAGCTTTCTTT; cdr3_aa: CASRAEGVNTEAFF
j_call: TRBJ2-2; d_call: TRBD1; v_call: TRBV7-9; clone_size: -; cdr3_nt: TGTGCCAGCATCGAGACAGGGGGCCCCGGGGAGCTGTTTTTT; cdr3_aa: CASIETGGPGELFF
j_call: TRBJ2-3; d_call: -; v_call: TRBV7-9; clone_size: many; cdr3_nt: TGTGCCACTTTTTGGGGTACAGATACGCAGTATTTT; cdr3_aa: CATFWGTDTQYF
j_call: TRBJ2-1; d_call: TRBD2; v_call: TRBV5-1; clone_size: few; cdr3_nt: TGCGCCAGTACCGGGACTAGCAGCCACAATGAGCAGTTCTTC; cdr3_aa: CASTGTSSHNEQFF
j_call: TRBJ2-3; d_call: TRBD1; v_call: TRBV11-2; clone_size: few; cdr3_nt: TGTGCCAGCAGCCCAGGAGGGAGGACAGGGCATATCACAGATACGCAGTATTTT; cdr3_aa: CASSPGGRTGHITDTQYF
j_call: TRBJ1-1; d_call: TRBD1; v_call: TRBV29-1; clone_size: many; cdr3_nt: TGCAGCGTAGACCGACAGGGCGAAGCTTTCTTT; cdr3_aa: CSVDRQGEAFF
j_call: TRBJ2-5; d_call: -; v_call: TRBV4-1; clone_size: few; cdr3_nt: TGCGCCAGCAGCCAGTCACCCGGGAACACCCAAGAGACCCAGTACTTC; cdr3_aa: CASSQSPGNTQETQYF
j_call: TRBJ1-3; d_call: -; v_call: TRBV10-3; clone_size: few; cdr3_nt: TGTGCCATCAGTGAGTCGATAGGTTCTGGAAACACCATATATTTT; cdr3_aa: CAISESIGSGNTIYF
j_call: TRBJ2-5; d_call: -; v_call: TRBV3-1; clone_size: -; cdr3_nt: TGTGCCAGCAGCCAAGGCTCAACGGAGACCCAGTACTTC; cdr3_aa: CASSQGSTETQYF